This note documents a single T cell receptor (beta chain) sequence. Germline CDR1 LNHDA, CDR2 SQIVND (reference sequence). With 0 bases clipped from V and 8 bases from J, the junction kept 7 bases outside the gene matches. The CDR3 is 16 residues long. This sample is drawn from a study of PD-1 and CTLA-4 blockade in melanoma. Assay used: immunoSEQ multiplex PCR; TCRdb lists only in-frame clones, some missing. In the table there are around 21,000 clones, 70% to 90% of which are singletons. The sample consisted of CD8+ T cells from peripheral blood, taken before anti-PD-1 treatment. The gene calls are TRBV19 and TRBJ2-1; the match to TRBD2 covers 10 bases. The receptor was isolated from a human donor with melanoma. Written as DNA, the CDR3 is TGTGCCAGTAGTATAGATCGCCTAGCGGGGGTCGATGAGCAGTTCTTC. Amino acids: CASSIDRLAGVDEQFF.